This passage covers 28 T cell receptor beta chains from one sample sequenced in a study of neurological immune-mediated disorders. MiXCR, run by TCRdb on the 5' RACE reads, gives a single entry per CDR3 protein. The data show 45,000 to 60,000 distinct CDR3 sequences, about 3.5% seen once. Sequencing was performed on PBMCs. The receptors shown here come from a man aged 25 to 40 with multiple sclerosis.

This chain uses TRBV9 with TRBJ1-1; D might be TRBD1 (5 bases). Trimming removed 4 bases from V and 0 bases from J, with 13 bases in between. The CDR3 length is 15 residues. Germline values: CDR1 SGDLS, CDR2 YYNGEE. CDR3 amino acids: CASSPRGRLNTEAFF. In DNA form, the CDR3 reads TGTGCCAGCAGCCCCCGGGGACGTCTGAACACTGAAGCTTTCTTT.

Ten or more counts support this clonotype. The chain employs TRBV7-9 and TRBJ2-7; D is ambiguous. V lost 5 bases to trimming and J lost 0 bases, with 17 bases between them. CDR1 is SEHNR and CDR2 is FQNEAQ in the germline V gene (reference sequence). The CDR3 spans 16 residues. The DNA of the CDR3 is TGTGCCAGCAGCCCCCCACCAGGAAGAAGCTCCTACGAGCAGTACTTC. Translation gives CASSPPPGRSSYEQYF.

This clonotype appeared many times. The chain links TRBV6-2 or TRBV6-3 to TRBJ2-1; 7 bases fit TRBD1. Trimming removed 6 bases from V and 3 bases from J; junction bases left unmatched: 8. CDR1 is MNHEY and CDR2 is SVGEGT in the germline V gene. CDR3 length: 15 amino acids. The CDR3: CASSPTGPYYNEQFF. CDR3 coding DNA: TGTGCCAGCAGCCCGACAGGGCCGTACTACAATGAGCAGTTCTTC.

This clonotype occurred a few times. The chain uses TRBV7-9 and TRBJ2-7; maybe TRBD1 (6 bases). Germline CDR1 reads SEHNR; CDR2 reads FQNEAQ (reference sequence). Trimming left V 6 bases short and J 0 bases short, with 9 bases between. The CDR3 totals 13 residues. The CDR3 DNA reads TGTGCCAGCAGGGACAGTGGCTCCTACGAGCAGTACTTC. Protein sequence: CASRDSGSYEQYF.

This clonotype has at least ten counts. The rearrangement joins TRBV20-1 to TRBJ1-3; possible D gene TRBD1, 5 bases. The V and J ends lost 6 bases and 0 bases respectively, with 12 bases between them. Germline lookup yields CDR1 DFQATT and CDR2 SNEGSKA (reference sequence). The CDR3 is made up of 14 amino acids. The CDR3 sequence: CSAAITGSGNTIYF. DNA of the CDR3: TGCAGTGCCGCGATCACAGGCTCTGGAAACACCATATATTTT.

In its sample, this clonotype was seen many times. This chain uses TRBV5-1 with TRBJ2-7; D possibly corresponds to TRBD2 (5 bases). V lost 0 bases, J lost 12 bases, and 13 bases lay in between. CDR1 is SGHRS, CDR2 YFSETQ, per germline. The CDR3 sequence is 12 residues long. The CDR3 nucleotides read TGCGCCAGCAGCTTGGACGGGGTTCTTTGGTACTTC. This codes for CASSLDGVLWYF.

This clonotype has ten or more counts. This chain joins TRBV5-5 and TRBJ1-1; a possible D gene is TRBD1 (5 bases). Per germline, CDR1 SGHKS and CDR2 YYEKEE (reference sequence). This CDR3 spans 11 amino acids. CDR3 amino acids: CFRGFNTEAFF. DNA for the CDR3: TGTTTTCGGGGGTTTAACACTGAAGCTTTCTTT.

This clonotype showed up many times. The chain links TRBV3-1 to TRBJ1-2; D unresolved. The V gene lost 1 base and the J gene lost 5 bases, with 8 bases spanning the gap. Germline V gives CDR1 LGHDT, CDR2 YNNKEL (reference sequence). This CDR3 has 13 amino acids. CDR3 protein: CASSQGASYGYTF. The DNA for the CDR3 is TGTGCCAGCAGCCAAGGGGCAAGTTATGGCTACACCTTC.

This clonotype was recorded many times. The V and J genes are TRBV9 and TRBJ2-7; D perhaps matches TRBD2 (5 bases). CDR1 and CDR2 from the germline V gene are SGDLS and YYNGEE. CDR3 length equals 13 residues. The germline V and J ends were trimmed by 3 bases and 3 bases, with 10 bases remaining between them. CDR3 residues: CASSAGGNYEQYF. The CDR3 coding sequence is TGTGCCAGCAGCGCCGGAGGCAACTACGAGCAGTACTTC.

The table lists this clonotype with a count of one. This sequence may be a read error, since a much larger clone differs from it by one base. The chain carries TRBV20-1 and TRBJ1-6; unclear D gene. Germline V gene data show CDR1 as DFQATT and CDR2 as SNEGSKA (reference sequence). Trimming took 4 bases from V and 7 from J, leaving 11 bases between them. The CDR3 contains 13 residues. The CDR3 loop is CSATGKGNSPLHF. Written as DNA, the CDR3 is TGCAGTGCTACGGGCAAGGGCAATTCACCCCTCCACTTT.

In its sample, this clonotype was seen many times. The chain recombines TRBV7-2 with TRBJ2-1; D might be TRBD2 (6 bases). V lost 5 bases and J lost 10, with 15 bases in between. Germline CDR1 and CDR2: SGHTA and FQGNSA. The CDR3 contains 13 residues. Here the CDR3 reads CASSPRLEGEQFF. CDR3 bases: TGTGCCAGCAGCCCACGACTAGAGGGAGAGCAGTTCTTC.

This clonotype was seen at least ten times. The chain has TRBV20-1 and TRBJ1-2, with 7 bases matching TRBD1. Germline V CDR1 and CDR2: DFQATT, SNEGSKA (reference sequence). The CDR3 totals 13 residues. V was clipped by 8 bases and J by 4 bases; unmatched bases: 10. The CDR3 bases are TGCAGTCCTTACACAGGGGACGCCTATGGCTACACCTTC. Protein: CSPYTGDAYGYTF.

The genes are TRBV7-8 and TRBJ1-5; 9 bases are shared with TRBD1. Germline loops: CDR1 SGHVS, CDR2 FQNEAQ. J lost 4 bases, V lost 3 bases, and 7 bases had no gene match. The CDR3 is 16 amino acids. CDR3 amino acids: CASSFTDRGLNQPQHF. CDR3 in DNA: TGTGCCAGCAGCTTTACGGACAGGGGTCTTAATCAGCCCCAGCATTTT. The full variable domain, completed using reference TRBV7-8 and TRBJ1-5, is GAGVSQSPRYKVAKRGQDVALRCDPISGHVSLFWYQQALGQGPEFLTYFQNEAQLDKSGLPSDRFFAERPEGSVSTLKIQRTQQEDSAVYLCASSFTDRGLNQPQHFGDGTRLSIL.

In this sample, this clonotype turned up many times. This chain uses TRBV11-2 with TRBJ2-1, with 8 bases aligning to TRBD2. V shed 5 bases, J shed 5 bases, and the junction held 17 bases outside the gene matches. In germline, CDR1 is SGHAT, CDR2 FQNNGV. The CDR3 contains 18 residues. CDR3 in amino acids: CASSPPPLGRAGDNEQFF. CDR3 nucleotide sequence: TGTGCCAGCAGCCCCCCGCCCCTCGGGAGGGCGGGCGACAATGAGCAGTTCTTC.

This clonotype showed up just a few times. J is TRBJ2-1 and V is TRBV12-3 or TRBV12-4; 8 bases are a match to TRBD2. The CDR3 consists of 13 residues. V was pared by 4 bases and J by 7 bases, with 3 bases of the junction left unmatched. In nucleotides, the CDR3 is TGTGCCAGCAGTTCTAGCGGGCTGAATGAGCAGTTCTTC. It encodes CASSSSGLNEQFF.

This clonotype was counted ten times or more. The chain uses TRBV3-1 and TRBJ2-1; unclear D gene. Per germline, CDR1 LGHDT and CDR2 YNNKEL (reference sequence). V was cut by 1 base and J by 9 bases, with 10 bases left in between. This CDR3 has 13 residues. The CDR3 reads CASSQGSIPEQFF. Written as DNA, the CDR3 is TGTGCCAGCAGCCAAGGGTCTATTCCTGAGCAGTTCTTC.

The chain is built from TRBV7-2 and TRBJ2-3, with 11 bases identical to TRBD1. Germline values: CDR1 SGHTA, CDR2 FQGNSA. The CDR3 runs 17 residues. Trimming took 5 bases from V and 8 from J; bases not matched to a gene: 15. CDR3 region: CASSPTVWTGGVGTQYF. CDR3 bases: TGTGCCAGCAGCCCTACCGTGTGGACAGGGGGCGTCGGTACGCAGTATTTT.

In its sample, this clonotype was seen many times. CDR3 sequence: CASSPDRDYEQYF. CDR3 coding DNA: TGTGCCAGCAGTCCGGACAGGGACTACGAGCAGTACTTC. V and J are TRBV12-3 or TRBV12-4 and TRBJ2-7; 8 bases are a match to TRBD1. V lost 5 bases to trimming and J lost 3 bases; unmatched junction nucleotides: 3. The CDR3 spans 13 residues.

This clonotype appeared many times. At one of its ends the junction is not consistent with the germline gene, which may arise from a read error. This sequence joins TRBV15 and TRBJ1-6; 9 bases map to TRBD1. The germline V gene has CDR1 LNHNV and CDR2 YYDKDF (reference sequence). This CDR3 region has 15 residues. In DNA form, the CDR3 reads TGTGCCACCAGCATCCCCGGGACAGGGACCTCACCCCTCAACTTT. Amino acids: CATSIPGTGTSPLNF.

This clonotype was detected ten times or more. The rearrangement links TRBV4-1 to TRBJ1-3; D remains ambiguous. Germline CDR1 and CDR2: MGHRA and YSYEKL. The CDR3 has 15 amino acids. The V gene lost 0 bases and the J gene lost 4 bases, with 10 bases spanning the gap. The CDR3 region has the DNA TGCGCCAGCAGCCAAGACCGGGATCTCGGAAACACCATATATTTT. It encodes CASSQDRDLGNTIYF.

This clonotype was seen repeatedly, ten times or more. The V gene is TRBV20-1, the J gene TRBJ2-1; TRBD2 matches 7 bases. The J segment lost 5 bases and the V segment lost 6 bases, leaving 10 bases of the junction unmatched. Germline loops: CDR1 DFQATT, CDR2 SNEGSKA (reference sequence). The CDR3 consists of 14 residues. This CDR3 is CSAPASGRNNEQFF. In DNA, the CDR3 is TGCAGTGCCCCGGCTAGCGGCCGTAACAATGAGCAGTTCTTC.

This clonotype was seen repeatedly, ten times or more. In DNA, the CDR3 is TGCGCCAGCAGCCAAGCCGGAAGGGCAGATCAGCCCCAGCATTTT. Protein sequence: CASSQAGRADQPQHF. The rearrangement uses TRBV4-1 and TRBJ1-5, with D uncertain. V lost 1 base to trimming and J lost 5 bases, with 12 bases between them. The germline gives CDR1 MGHRA, CDR2 YSYEKL. The CDR3 has 15 residues.

This clonotype was detected many times. The gene calls are TRBV29-1 and TRBJ1-1; D gene unclear. Germline CDR1 SQVTM, CDR2 ANQGSEA. V lost 5 bases, J lost 0 bases, and 10 bases lay in between. This CDR3 spans 13 amino acids. The CDR3 nucleotides read TGCAGCGTTAGTGGACGGATGAACACTGAAGCTTTCTTT. Translating it yields CSVSGRMNTEAFF.

This clonotype was counted ten times or more. The chain combines TRBV29-1 with TRBJ1-2; D gene unclear. CDR3 length: 15 amino acids. CDR1 and CDR2 from the germline V gene are SQVTM and ANQGSEA. V lost 0 bases, J lost 7 bases, and 18 bases lay in between. CDR3 in amino acids: CSVEDLSGAVSGYTF. CDR3 coding DNA: TGCAGCGTTGAAGATCTTTCAGGAGCCGTGAGTGGCTACACCTTC. The whole variable domain, filled in from reference TRBV29-1 and TRBJ1-2, reads SAVISQKPSRDICQRGTSLTIQCQVDSQVTMMFWYRQQPGQSLTLIATANQGSEATYESGFVIDKFPISRPNLTFSTLTVSNMSPEDSSIYLCSVEDLSGAVSGYTFGSGTRLTVV.

In its sample, this clonotype was seen many times. The chain employs TRBV5-6 and TRBJ2-5, with 9 bases matching TRBD1. Germline CDR1 reads SGHDT; CDR2 reads YYEEEE. This CDR3 is built from 16 residues. The V gene end was trimmed by 4 bases and the J gene end by 2 bases; junction bases not matched to a gene: 9. The DNA of the CDR3 is TGTGCCAGCAGCGGCTGGGGACAGGGCTTACAAGAGACCCAGTACTTC. Amino acids: CASSGWGQGLQETQYF.

The sample holds many counts of this clonotype. The chain uses TRBV20-1 and TRBJ2-7, with 10 bases identical to TRBD2. J lost 5 bases, V lost 2 bases, and 6 bases had no gene match. The length of the CDR3 is 14 residues. Germline assignment: CDR1 DFQATT and CDR2 SNEGSKA (reference sequence). The DNA for the CDR3 is TGCAGTGCTAGAAACCCTAGCGGGAGTAACGAGCAGTACTTC. It translates to CSARNPSGSNEQYF.

There are many counts of this clonotype. The chain couples TRBV5-1 to TRBJ2-1, with 9 bases aligning to TRBD2. V lost 4 bases to trimming and J lost 3 bases; unmatched junction nucleotides: 8. The CDR3 is 16 amino acids. CDR1 and CDR2 (germline): SGHRS, YFSETQ. Here the CDR3 DNA reads TGCGCCAGCAGCGTACGACTAGCGGAATACTACAATGAGCAGTTCTTC. Translated, it gives CASSVRLAEYYNEQFF.

The sample holds many counts of this clonotype. The V gene is TRBV5-1, the J gene TRBJ1-1, with D perhaps matching TRBD1 (6 bases). This CDR3 is 12 amino acids long. Germline CDR1 reads SGHRS; CDR2 reads YFSETQ. Trimming left V 3 bases short and J 7 bases short, with 10 bases between. The DNA of the CDR3 is TGCGCCAGCAGCTCCGGGGGCAGTGAAGCTTTCTTT. Protein sequence: CASSSGGSEAFF.